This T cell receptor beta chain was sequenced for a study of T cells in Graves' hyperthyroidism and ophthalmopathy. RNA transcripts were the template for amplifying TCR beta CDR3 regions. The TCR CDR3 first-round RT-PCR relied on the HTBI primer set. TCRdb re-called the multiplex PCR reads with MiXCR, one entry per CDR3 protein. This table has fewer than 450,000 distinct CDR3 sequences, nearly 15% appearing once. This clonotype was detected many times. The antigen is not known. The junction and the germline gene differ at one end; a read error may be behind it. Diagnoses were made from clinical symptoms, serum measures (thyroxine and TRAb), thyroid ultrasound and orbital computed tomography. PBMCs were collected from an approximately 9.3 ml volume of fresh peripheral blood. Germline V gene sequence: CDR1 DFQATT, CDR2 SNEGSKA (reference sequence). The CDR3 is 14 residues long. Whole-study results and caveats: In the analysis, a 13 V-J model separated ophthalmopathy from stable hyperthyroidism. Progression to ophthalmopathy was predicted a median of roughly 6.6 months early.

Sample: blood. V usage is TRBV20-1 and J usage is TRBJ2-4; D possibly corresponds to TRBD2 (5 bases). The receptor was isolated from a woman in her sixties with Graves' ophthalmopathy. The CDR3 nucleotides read TGCAGTGCTAGGACTACCCTCTCCAACAACATTCAGTACTTC. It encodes CSARTTLSNNIQYF.